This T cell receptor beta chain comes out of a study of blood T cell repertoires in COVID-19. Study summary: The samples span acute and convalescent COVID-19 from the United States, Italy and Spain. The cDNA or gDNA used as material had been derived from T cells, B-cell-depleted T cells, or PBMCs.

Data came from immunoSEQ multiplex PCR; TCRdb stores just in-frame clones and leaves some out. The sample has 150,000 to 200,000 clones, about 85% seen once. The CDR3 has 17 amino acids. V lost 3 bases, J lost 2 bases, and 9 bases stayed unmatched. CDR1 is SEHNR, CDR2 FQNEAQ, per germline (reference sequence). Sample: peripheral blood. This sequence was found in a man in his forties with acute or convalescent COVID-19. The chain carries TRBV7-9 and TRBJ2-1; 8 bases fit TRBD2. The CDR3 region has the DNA TGTGCCAGCAGCTTCTCCCTAACGGGGGGGCCCTACAATGAGCAGTTCTTC. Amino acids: CASSFSLTGGPYNEQFF.